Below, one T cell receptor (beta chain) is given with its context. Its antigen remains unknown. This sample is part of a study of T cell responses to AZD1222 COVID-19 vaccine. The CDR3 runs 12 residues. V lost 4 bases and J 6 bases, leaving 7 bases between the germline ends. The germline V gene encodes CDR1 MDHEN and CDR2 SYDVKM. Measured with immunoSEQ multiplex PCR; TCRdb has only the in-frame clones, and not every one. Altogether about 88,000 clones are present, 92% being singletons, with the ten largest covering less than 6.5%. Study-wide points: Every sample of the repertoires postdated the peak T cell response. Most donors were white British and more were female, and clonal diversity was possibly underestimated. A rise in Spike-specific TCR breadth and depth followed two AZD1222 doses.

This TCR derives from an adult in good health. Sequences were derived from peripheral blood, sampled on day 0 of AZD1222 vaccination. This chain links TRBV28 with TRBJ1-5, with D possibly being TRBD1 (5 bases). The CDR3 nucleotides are TGTGCCAGCAGTTGGGGCGGTCAGCCCCAGCATTTT. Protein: CASSWGGQPQHF.